This T cell receptor beta chain originates from a study of T cell repertoires in cytomegalovirus infection. Study background: In the study, CMV epitopes included recently identified HLA-C-restricted and well-studied HLA-B-restricted ones. In public TCR beta signatures, there were indications of both CMV infection and matching HLA type.

From the reads, TCRdb called clonotypes with MiXCR, one entry per CDR3 protein. Of 450,000 to 550,000 distinct CDR3 sequences in the sample, under 55% are singletons; the top ten hold 40% to 50%. In regard to this clonotype: Its matching antigen is unknown.

V gave up 3 bases and J gave up 0 bases, with 11 bases separating them. The CDR3 spans 15 residues. Germline CDR1 SGHNT, CDR2 YYREEE (reference sequence). Overall study results and limits: HLA-C-restricted TCR beta clonotypes specific for CMV led the ex vivo response.

The specimen comprised cultured PBMCs, sampled from culture after CMV antigen stimulation. The chain combines TRBV5-4 with TRBJ2-3; possibly TRBD1 for D (6 bases). The receptor comes from a human donor in good health (CMV status not recorded). Some clones in this sample may be carry-over from other donors' samples. The CDR3 bases are TGTGCCAGCAGCTCAGGGGTTATTAGCACAGATACGCAGTATTTT. Translation gives CASSSGVISTDTQYF.